Below, 25 T cell receptor beta chains from the same sample are listed, as sequenced in a study of blood T cell repertoires in COVID-19. Profiled with immunoSEQ multiplex PCR; TCRdb holds only in-frame clones, not every one. The sample consists of tens of thousands of clones, roughly 88% of them appearing once. The sample consisted of peripheral blood. All receptors derive from a woman aged 80 or over with acute or convalescent COVID-19.

The J gene is TRBJ2-3, the V gene TRBV2, with 12 bases identical to TRBD2. There are 15 residues in the CDR3. V was clipped by 5 bases and J by 4 bases; unmatched bases: 4. The germline V gene has CDR1 SNHLY and CDR2 FYNNEI. The CDR3 DNA reads as TGTGCCAGCAGTAGGCTAGCGGGAGGGTCAGATACGCAGTATTTT. Protein sequence: CASSRLAGGSDTQYF. Full variable domain (remainder filled in from reference TRBV2 and TRBJ2-3): EPEVTQTPSHQVTQMGQEVILRCVPISNHLYFYWYRQILGQKVEFLVSFYNNEISEKSEIFDDQFSVERPDGSNFTLKIRSTKLEDSAMYFCASSRLAGGSDTQYFGPGTRLTVL.

This clone was detected once. The chain joins TRBV4-1 to TRBJ1-5; D unclear. The CDR3 consists of 18 residues. Trimming pared 1 base from V and 0 bases from J, leaving 16 bases between. Germline loops: CDR1 MGHRA, CDR2 YSYEKL. The CDR3 reads CASSQGPIRQYSNQPQHF. CDR3 nucleotide sequence: TGCGCCAGCAGCCAAGGGCCCATCAGGCAGTATAGCAATCAGCCCCAGCATTTT.

The genes are TRBV5-1 and TRBJ1-5; D call uncertain. Germline CDR1 is SGHRS and CDR2 is YFSETQ. V lost 2 bases, J lost 5 bases, and 14 bases lay in between. The CDR3 contains 15 residues. CDR3 DNA: TGCGCCAGCAGCTTATACGGGAGCGTAGATCAGCCCCAGCATTTT. It translates to CASSLYGSVDQPQHF. Full variable domain (rest looked up from reference TRBV5-1 and TRBJ1-5): KAGVTQTPRYLIKTRGQQVTLSCSPISGHRSVSWYQQTPGQGLQFLFEYFSETQRNKGNFPGRFSGRQFSNSRSEMNVSTLELGDSALYLCASSLYGSVDQPQHFGDGTRLSIL.

The chain combines TRBV19 with TRBJ2-7; D is perhaps TRBD1 (6 bases). Germline V lookup: CDR1 LNHDA, CDR2 SQIVND (reference sequence). CDR3 length: 14 amino acids. Trimming removed 6 bases at V and 4 bases at J, with 16 bases between. The CDR3 reads CASSEDPRGYEQYF. The DNA for the CDR3 is TGTGCCAGTAGCGAGGACCCGAGGGGGTACGAGCAGTACTTC.

This chain uses TRBV11-3 with TRBJ2-5; a weak D match, TRBD1 (6 bases). The CDR3 length is 15 residues. Trimming took off 0 bases at V and 5 bases at J, with 13 bases between the two ends. The germline CDR1 and CDR2 sequences are SGHNT and YENEEA. The CDR3 reads CASSLDPQGRETQYF. The CDR3 region has the DNA TGTGCCAGCAGCTTAGATCCTCAGGGGCGGGAGACCCAGTACTTC.

The chain carries TRBV19 and TRBJ1-5; TRBD1 agrees at 8 bases. The germline V gene has CDR1 LNHDA and CDR2 SQIVND (reference sequence). The CDR3 is 13 residues long. The V gene end was trimmed by 9 bases and the J gene end by 6 bases; junction bases not matched to a gene: 7. CDR3 sequence: CASSGQGSQPQHF. DNA for the CDR3: TGTGCCAGCAGTGGACAGGGCAGTCAGCCCCAGCATTTT.

The sample holds one count of this clone. The V call is TRBV27, the J call TRBJ2-1; 11 bases agree with TRBD1. Trimming at V came to 0 bases and at J to 9 bases, leaving 1 base not matched to a gene. The CDR3 extends over 14 amino acids. CDR1 MNHEY and CDR2 SMNVEV come from the germline V gene (reference sequence). CDR3 sequence (DNA): TGTGCCAGCAGTTTATCGGGGACAGGGGGTGAGCAGTTCTTC. It codes for CASSLSGTGGEQFF.

The chain carries TRBV24-1 and TRBJ2-1; 9 bases match TRBD2. Germline CDR1 and CDR2: KGHDR and SFDVKD. The CDR3 is 17 amino acids. J lost 0 bases, V lost 5 bases, and 7 bases had no gene match. The CDR3 coding sequence is TGTGCCACCAGTGGTCAGAGTAGCGGGAGCTCCTACAATGAGCAGTTCTTC. This translates into CATSGQSSGSSYNEQFF.

The chain has TRBV3-1 (or the pseudogene TRBV3-2) and TRBJ2-2; D possibly corresponds to TRBD1 (5 bases). The CDR3 consists of 16 residues. Germline V CDR1 and CDR2: LGHDT, YNNKEL (reference sequence). With 0 bases removed from V and 2 bases from J, the gap between germline ends came to 10 bases. CDR3 DNA sequence: TGTGCCAGCAGCCAAGAGCTGACAGACAACACCGGGGAGCTGTTTTTT. It specifies CASSQELTDNTGELFF.

This clone was seen a few times. This chain connects TRBV2 to TRBJ2-2; D may be TRBD1 (5 bases). The CDR3 contains 14 residues. The ends were cut back, 6 bases at V and 3 bases at J, with 11 bases in the middle. In germline, CDR1 is SNHLY, CDR2 FYNNEI. The DNA for the CDR3 is TGTGCCAGCAGATCGGACACCCACACCGGGGAGCTGTTTTTT. Its translation is CASRSDTHTGELFF.

J is TRBJ2-2 and V is TRBV5-1, with 7 bases fitting TRBD1. CDR3 length: 14 amino acids. The ends lost 5 bases at V and 5 bases at J; junction bases unmatched: 6. Per the germline V gene, CDR1 is SGHRS and CDR2 is YFSETQ. The CDR3 coding sequence is TGCGCCAGCAGAAAGGGGGCAAGGACCGGGGAGCTGTTTTTT. Amino acid sequence: CASRKGARTGELFF.

This rearrangement joins TRBV5-4 to TRBJ2-4, with D perhaps matching TRBD1 (5 bases). Deletions cut 4 bases from V and 0 bases from J, with 14 bases between. The CDR3 sequence is 16 residues long. The germline CDR1 and CDR2 sequences are SGHNT and YYREEE (reference sequence). CDR3 protein: CASSPDRTLAKNIQYF. The CDR3 region has the DNA TGTGCCAGCAGCCCCGACAGAACCCTAGCCAAAAACATTCAGTACTTC.

The V call is TRBV2, the J call TRBJ1-6; 10 positions match TRBD1. The CDR3 contains 16 residues. J lost 7 bases, V lost 6 bases, and 9 bases had no gene match. The V gene's germline CDR1 is SNHLY and CDR2 FYNNEI. The CDR3 spells CASRIGTGAKNSPLHF. In DNA, the CDR3 is TGTGCCAGCAGAATCGGGACAGGGGCGAAAAATTCACCCCTCCACTTT.

The J gene is TRBJ2-1, the V gene TRBV5-6, with TRBD2 matching 9 bases. Germline CDR1 SGHDT, CDR2 YYEEEE. The CDR3 totals 16 residues. With 4 bases clipped from V and 9 bases from J, the junction kept 14 bases outside the gene matches. The DNA of the CDR3 is TGTGCCAGCAGCCCTCGGACTAGCGAGACTCCGGGTGAGCAGTTCTTC. Residues: CASSPRTSETPGEQFF.

The chain recombines TRBV5-3 with TRBJ1-6, with 7 bases fitting TRBD1. TRBV5-3 is reported as an ORF; its role is uncertain. The CDR3 extends over 16 amino acids. The trim removed 4 bases at V and 7 bases at J, leaving 11 bases unmatched. The CDR3 nucleotides are TGTGCCAGAAGCCCAGACGGGACAGTTAAAAATTCACCCCTCCACTTT. The encoded protein is CARSPDGTVKNSPLHF.

V and J are TRBV3-1 (or the pseudogene TRBV3-2) and TRBJ2-3, with 9 nucleotides matching TRBD2. The CDR3 has 14 residues. With V trimmed by 9 bases and J by 4 bases, 8 bases remained unmatched. Germline-derived CDR1 and CDR2 are LGHDT and YNNKEL (reference sequence). CDR3 sequence: CASAGSGSADTQYF. In DNA form, the CDR3 reads TGTGCCAGTGCGGGTAGCGGGAGTGCAGATACGCAGTATTTT.

This clone has more than one count but fewer than ten. One junction end does not reproduce the germline sequence, and a read error may be involved. V is TRBV7-7 and J is TRBJ2-2, with D possibly matching TRBD1 (6 bases). The CDR3 is 15 amino acids. Germline lookup yields CDR1 SSHAT and CDR2 FNYEAQ (reference sequence). The CDR3 DNA reads as TGTGCTAGCAGCCCAGGACAGAAAGGGAGCGGGGAGCTGTTTTTT. Amino acids: CASSPGQKGSGELFF.

This chain joins TRBV5-1 and TRBJ2-5; D possibly corresponds to TRBD1 (6 bases). There are 11 residues in the CDR3. The V gene's germline CDR1 is SGHRS and CDR2 YFSETQ. Trimming cost V 8 bases and J 3 bases, with 8 bases left between them. In DNA, the CDR3 is TGCGCCAGTAAGGGGGAAGAGACCCAGTACTTC. This gives the protein CASKGEETQYF.

This clone was observed a single time. The genes are TRBV3-1 (or the pseudogene TRBV3-2) and TRBJ2-3, with 15 bases that match TRBD2. The V and J ends lost 4 bases and 5 bases, in that order; junction bases with no gene match: 7. Germline V gene data show CDR1 as LGHDT and CDR2 as YNNKEL (reference sequence). There are 17 residues in the CDR3. The DNA of the CDR3 is TGTGCCAGCAGCCTTCCGGGACTAGCGGGAGGTGGAGATACGCAGTATTTT. Its protein product is CASSLPGLAGGGDTQYF.

This chain joins TRBV20-1 and TRBJ2-2; 7 bases match TRBD2. The J segment lost 7 bases and the V segment lost 3 bases, leaving 8 bases of the junction unmatched. In germline, CDR1 is DFQATT, CDR2 SNEGSKA (reference sequence). CDR3 length equals 14 residues. CDR3 sequence (DNA): TGCAGTGCTAGTTTTCAGGGAGGGATCGGGGAGCTGTTTTTT. Translating it yields CSASFQGGIGELFF.

The CDR3, as DNA: TGTGCCAGCAGCCCAACAGGGGTGTACGAGCAGTACTTC. It translates to CASSPTGVYEQYF. The chain has TRBV3-1 (or the pseudogene TRBV3-2) and TRBJ2-7; 7 nucleotides align to TRBD1. Germline V gives CDR1 LGHDT, CDR2 YNNKEL (reference sequence). With V trimmed by 4 bases and J by 4 bases, 4 bases remained unmatched. There are 13 residues in the CDR3.

This clone was counted a few times. The genes are TRBV2 and TRBJ2-7, with TRBD1 as a possible D gene (6 bases). Germline CDR1 is SNHLY and CDR2 is FYNNEI. This CDR3 has 13 amino acids. Trimming took off 8 bases at V and 3 bases at J, with 14 bases between the two ends. The CDR3 nucleotides are TGTGCCAGCTTACAGGGAGTCTACTACGAGCAGTACTTC. Translating gives CASLQGVYYEQYF.

This chain connects TRBV28 to TRBJ1-3; no reliable D call. From germline, CDR1 is MDHEN and CDR2 SYDVKM. The CDR3 length is 12 residues. Trimming pared 7 bases from V and 0 bases from J, leaving 4 bases between. The CDR3 DNA reads TGTGCCAGCATCAACTCTGGAAACACCATATATTTT. Encoded protein: CASINSGNTIYF.

The chain carries TRBV9 and TRBJ2-1, with D uncertain. The V and J ends lost 0 bases and 3 bases respectively, with 10 bases between them. Per germline, CDR1 SGDLS and CDR2 YYNGEE. CDR3 length equals 15 residues. The CDR3 DNA sequence: TGTGCCAGCAGCGTAGCGCCCGCGAACTACAATGAGCAGTTCTTC. Translated, it gives CASSVAPANYNEQFF. The full variable domain, with the rest looked up from reference TRBV9 and TRBJ2-1, is DSGVTQTPKHLITATGQRVTLRCSPRSGDLSVYWYQQSLDQGLQFLIQYYNGEERAKGNILERFSAQQFPDLHSELNLSSLELGDSALYFCASSVAPANYNEQFFGPGTRLTVL.

Note on this clone: Other DNA sequences of this sample code for an identical CDR3. The V call is TRBV7-3, the J call TRBJ2-7, with TRBD1 matching 10 bases. Trimming cost V 4 bases and J 2 bases; bases outside gene matches: 2. The CDR3 runs 14 residues. Germline CDR1 SGHTA, CDR2 FQGTGA. This CDR3 is CASSSGTGAYEQYF. The CDR3 nucleotides are TGTGCCAGCAGCTCCGGGACAGGGGCCTACGAGCAGTACTTC.